These 4 T cell receptor beta chains share one sample of origin, sequenced in a study of blood T cells in healthy people across ages (dated by TCRdb to 2013 to 2016). Library prep was done by 5' RACE. TCRdb names Illumina HiSeq 2500 as the instrument used. A second PCR of 7 to 11 cycles was performed with a sample-barcoded 5' primer and a J-beta primer mix. TCRdb itself trimmed the public reads at Q25 with fastp, ran MiXCR and retained productive beta chains. Under each unique CDR3 protein, matching rows form one entry showing the most common genes and DNA. Here the sample has 850,000 to 1,000,000 distinct CDR3 sequences; roughly 52% occur a single time. The ten largest clones capture under 15% of the sample. The material sequenced was blood. Receptors were obtained from a man aged 30-40 years in good health.

Notes on this clonotype: At one end, the junction sequence differs from germline, possibly due to a read error. The gene calls are TRBV4-1 and TRBJ2-5; D gene unclear. The end of the DNA fits TRBJ2-7 better, so the J call may be wrong. The germline gives CDR1 MGHRA, CDR2 YSYEKL. The CDR3 totals 15 residues. The CDR3 coding sequence is TGCGCCTGCAGCCAAGATGGAGCAGAGACCTACGAGCAGTACTTC. It specifies CACSQDGAETYEQYF.

This clonotype was detected only a few times. The rearrangement links TRBV6-5 to TRBJ2-6; D is possibly TRBD1 (5 bases). Trimming stripped 7 bases from V and 1 base from J, with 14 bases between. Germline CDR1 MNHEY, CDR2 SVGAGI. CDR3 size: 16 residues. CDR3 bases: TGTGCCAGCACCATAGCCCCAGGGTCTGGGGCCAACGTCCTGACTTTC. Translating gives CASTIAPGSGANVLTF.

The chain has TRBV20-1 and TRBJ1-5, with 8 nucleotides matching TRBD1. This CDR3 is 15 amino acids long. Germline CDR1 DFQATT, CDR2 SNEGSKA (reference sequence). V was pared by 6 bases and J by 1 base, with 8 bases of the junction left unmatched. CDR3 nucleotides: TGCAGTGCGGCGGACAGGGTGGAGAGCAATCAGCCCCAGCATTTT. Its protein product is CSAADRVESNQPQHF.

This clonotype came up many times. V is TRBV7-8 and J is TRBJ2-3; maybe TRBD2 (5 bases). The CDR3 is 14 residues long. Germline V gene lookup returns CDR1 SGHVS and CDR2 FQNEAQ. Trimming left V 8 bases short and J 0 bases short, with 12 bases between. The CDR3 is CASSRETSTDTQYF. The CDR3 DNA reads as TGTGCCAGCTCCCGGGAAACTAGCACAGATACGCAGTATTTT.